This T cell receptor (beta chain) was sequenced during a study of blood T cell repertoires in COVID-19. Study context: Samples representing acute and convalescent COVID-19 were sourced from the United States, Italy and Spain. T cells, B-cell-depleted T cells, or PBMCs provided the cDNA or gDNA that served as material.

Original handling: Using reference gene primer amplification, nucleated cell counts were estimated. Clones were sequenced by immunoSEQ multiplex PCR, and TCRdb holds only the in-frame ones, with some missing. That table is the source of V, J and clone size, and D and trimming were worked out from the DNA. This sample carries 250,000 to 350,000 clones, around 91% of them seen once, and the ten largest clones take under 15%. The germline V gene has CDR1 SEHNR and CDR2 FQNEAQ (reference sequence). This CDR3 has 11 amino acids. Trimming took off 5 bases at V and 6 bases at J, with 8 bases between the two ends.

This receptor was identified in a woman aged 55-69 years with acute or convalescent COVID-19. The sample taken for sequencing was peripheral blood. This chain links TRBV7-9 with TRBJ2-7; no definite D call. CDR3 bases: TGTGCCAGCAGCCCACTTGGCGAGCAGTACTTC. It specifies CASSPLGEQYF.